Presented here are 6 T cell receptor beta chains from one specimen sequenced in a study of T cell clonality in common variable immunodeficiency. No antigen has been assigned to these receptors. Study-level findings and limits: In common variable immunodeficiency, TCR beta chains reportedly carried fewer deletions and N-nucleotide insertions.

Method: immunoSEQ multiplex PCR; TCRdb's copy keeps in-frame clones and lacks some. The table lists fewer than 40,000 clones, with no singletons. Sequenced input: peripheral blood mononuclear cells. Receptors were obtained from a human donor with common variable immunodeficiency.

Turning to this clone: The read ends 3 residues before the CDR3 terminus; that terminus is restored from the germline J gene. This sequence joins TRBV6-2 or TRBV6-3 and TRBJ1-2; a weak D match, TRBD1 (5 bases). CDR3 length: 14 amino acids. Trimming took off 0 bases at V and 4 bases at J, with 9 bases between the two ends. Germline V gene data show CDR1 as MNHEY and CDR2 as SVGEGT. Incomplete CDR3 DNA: TGTGCCAGCAGTTACTCGAGACAGACCTATGGC. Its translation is CASSYSRQTYG. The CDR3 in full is CASSYSRQTYGYTF.

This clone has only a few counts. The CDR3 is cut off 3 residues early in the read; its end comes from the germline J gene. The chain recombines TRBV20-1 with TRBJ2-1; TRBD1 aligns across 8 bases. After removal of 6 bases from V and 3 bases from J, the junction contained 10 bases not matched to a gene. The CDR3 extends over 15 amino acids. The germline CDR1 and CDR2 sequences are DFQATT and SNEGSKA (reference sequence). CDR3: CSATNDRGDYNEQFF. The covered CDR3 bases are TGCAGTGCCACAAATGACAGGGGAGACTACAATGAG.

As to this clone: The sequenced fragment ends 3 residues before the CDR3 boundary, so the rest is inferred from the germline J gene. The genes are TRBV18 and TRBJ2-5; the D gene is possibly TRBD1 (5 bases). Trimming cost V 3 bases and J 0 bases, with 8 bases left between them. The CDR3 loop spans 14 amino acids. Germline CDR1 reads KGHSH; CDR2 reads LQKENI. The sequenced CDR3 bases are TGTGCCAGCTCACCGCAGGGATACCAAGAGACC. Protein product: CASSPQGYQET. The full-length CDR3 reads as CASSPQGYQETQYF.

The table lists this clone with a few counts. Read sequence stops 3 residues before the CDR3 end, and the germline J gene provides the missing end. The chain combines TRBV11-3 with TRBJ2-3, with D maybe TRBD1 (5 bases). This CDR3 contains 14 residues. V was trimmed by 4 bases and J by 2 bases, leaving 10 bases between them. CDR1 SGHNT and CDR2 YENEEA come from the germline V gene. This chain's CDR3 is CASSSGSHTDTQYF. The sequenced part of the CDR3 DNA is TGTGCCAGCAGCTCAGGGTCACACACAGATACG.

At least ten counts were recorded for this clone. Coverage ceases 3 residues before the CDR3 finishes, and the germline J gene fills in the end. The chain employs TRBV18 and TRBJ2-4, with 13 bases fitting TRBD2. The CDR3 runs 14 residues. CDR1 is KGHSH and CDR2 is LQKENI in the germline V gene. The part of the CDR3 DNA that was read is TGTGCCAGCTCACAGGGGACTAGCGGGGTACGT. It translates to CASSQGTSGVR. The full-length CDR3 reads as CASSQGTSGVRQYF.

The CDR3 is CASSSPGLRGEQFF. The sequenced part of the CDR3 DNA is TGTGCCAGCAGCTCTCCGGGATTAAGGGGTGAG. The chain uses TRBV7-3 and TRBJ2-1; D assignment may be TRBD1 or TRBD2 (5 bases each). The CDR3 extends 3 residues past the end of the read, so its final part is completed from the germline J gene. V was cut by 4 bases and J by 9 bases, with 16 bases left in between. Germline V gives CDR1 SGHTA, CDR2 FQGTGA. This CDR3 has 14 residues.